This T cell receptor (beta chain) was captured by sequencing in a study of cytomegalovirus exposure and HLA in healthy donors. Trimming removed 6 bases from V and 5 bases from J; junction bases left unmatched: 10. Germline values: CDR1 LNHDA, CDR2 SQIVND (reference sequence). The CDR3 covers 15 residues. PCR employed 60 Vbeta and 13 Jbeta primers. Assay: immunoSEQ multiplex PCR; the TCRdb copy retains only in-frame clones and omits some. The data contain just over 200,000 clones, 80% to 85% of them seen just once; the ten biggest clones take up 2.5% to 3%. The chain combines TRBV19 with TRBJ1-3; 7 bases map to TRBD1. This clonotype originated in a woman aged 40 to 50 in good health and CMV-seronegative. Sequencing used PBMCs. The CDR3 DNA follows: TGTGCCAGTAGCCCCGGCGGAGGGGGCAGAAACACCATATATTTT. Translated: CASSPGGGGRNTIYF.